This entry features one TCR beta chain sequence. Some clones are missing from TCRdb's copy, which holds only in-frame ones; the method was immunoSEQ multiplex PCR. Among around 69,000 clones listed, around 93% were seen once. The J segment lost 3 bases and the V segment lost 4 bases, leaving 20 bases of the junction unmatched. The CDR3 has 20 residues. Looked up from germline, CDR1 is SGHDN and CDR2 is FVKESK. Time point specified: peripheral blood 6 weeks after treatment start. Patients presented with locally advanced or metastatic urothelial carcinoma. The data originate from a study of PD-L1 blockade in urothelial cancer. Study as a whole: At 3 weeks (second dose) and 6 weeks after starting treatment, blood was analyzed.

The specimen comprised PBMCs, sampled around atezolizumab (anti-PD-L1) treatment. The V call is TRBV14, the J call TRBJ2-3, with 9 positions matching TRBD2. This receptor was taken from a woman of 80 years or more with urothelial cancer. The CDR3 nucleotides read TGTGCCAGCAGCCCCTTAGGGAGGCTAGCGGGGAAGTTTAGGACAGATACGCAGTATTTT. Encoded protein: CASSPLGRLAGKFRTDTQYF.